This entry lists 25 T cell receptor beta chains sequenced from one sample in a study of cytomegalovirus exposure and HLA in healthy donors (dated by TCRdb to about 2017). Library construction relied on the immunoSEQ multiplex PCR assay. For the multiplex PCR, a mixture combining 60 forward primers for TCR Vbeta segments and 13 reverse primers for TCR Jbeta segments was used. TCRdb retrieved this table from immuneACCESS and kept in-frame rearrangements only. Not all clones are present; in checked studies, unresolved V genes account for under half, and no reason is known for the remainder. The sample records under 130,000 clones, 69% of which are singletons. The ten largest clones add up to 3% to 3.5% of the sample. The sequenced sample consisted of PBMCs. Receptors were obtained from a man younger than 45 in good health and CMV-seronegative.

V is TRBV28 and J is TRBJ1-2; TRBD1 aligns across 10 bases. V shed 7 bases, J shed 13 bases, and the junction held 15 bases outside the gene matches. CDR3 length: 14 residues. Germline V gives CDR1 MDHEN, CDR2 SYDVKM. CDR3 bases: TGTGCCAGCACACCAGACAGGGGGCCTACGGCGAGCACCTTC. Translation: CASTPDRGPTASTF.

This clone was recorded a few times. One end of the junction is discordant with germline, which a read error may explain. The chain employs TRBV7-9 and TRBJ2-2; a possible D gene is TRBD2 (5 bases). Germline V lookup: CDR1 SEHNR, CDR2 FQNEAQ (reference sequence). CDR3 length: 16 residues. The CDR3 nucleotides read TGTTCCAGCAGCCGGGGTGGCACAGTTAACACCGGGGAGCTGTTTTTT. This codes for CSSSRGGTVNTGELFF.

This clone was picked up one time. The gene calls are TRBV4-1 and TRBJ2-7; D is perhaps TRBD1 (5 bases). Germline lookup yields CDR1 MGHRA and CDR2 YSYEKL. Trimming took off 0 bases at V and 3 bases at J, with 12 bases between the two ends. The CDR3 covers 15 residues. In DNA, the CDR3 is TGCGCCAGCAGCCAAGATGTGGGGCCGATCTACGAGCAGTACTTC. Translated, it gives CASSQDVGPIYEQYF.

The J gene is TRBJ2-2, the V gene TRBV7-8; D gene uncertain. The CDR3 extends over 16 amino acids. V dropped 3 bases and J dropped 1 base, with 12 bases sitting between them. The germline V gene has CDR1 SGHVS and CDR2 FQNEAQ. The CDR3 is CASSFSTGENTGELFF. Written as DNA, the CDR3 is TGTGCCAGCAGCTTCTCCACGGGTGAGAACACCGGGGAGCTGTTTTTT. The variable domain in full, completed from reference TRBV7-8 and TRBJ2-2, reads GAGVSQSPRYKVAKRGQDVALRCDPISGHVSLFWYQQALGQGPEFLTYFQNEAQLDKSGLPSDRFFAERPEGSVSTLKIQRTQQEDSAVYLCASSFSTGENTGELFFGEGSRLTVL.

This clone was counted once. This rearrangement joins TRBV30 to TRBJ1-1; no clear D gene. Germline CDR1 is GTSNPN and CDR2 is SVGIG (reference sequence). V lost 3 bases to trimming and J lost 1 base, with 12 bases between them. The CDR3 covers 14 residues. The CDR3 reads CAWRRIEGNTEAFF. CDR3 nucleotide sequence: TGTGCCTGGAGGAGGATAGAAGGGAACACTGAAGCTTTCTTT. Full variable domain (outside the CDR3, taken from reference TRBV30 and TRBJ1-1): SQTIHQWPATLVQPVGSPLSLECTVEGTSNPNLYWYRQAAGRGLQLLFYSVGIGQISSEVPQNLSASRPQDRQFILSSKKLLLSDSGFYLCAWRRIEGNTEAFFGQGTRLTVV.

The genes are TRBV19 and TRBJ1-5, with D tentatively TRBD1 (5 bases). Germline CDR1 is LNHDA and CDR2 is SQIVND (reference sequence). This CDR3 spans 14 amino acids. Between the trimmed V and J ends, which lost 0 bases and 6 bases, there was a span of 9 bases. CDR3 amino acids: CASSIDRVSQPQHF. Here the CDR3 DNA reads TGTGCCAGTAGTATAGACAGGGTTAGTCAGCCCCAGCATTTT.

The CDR3 coding sequence is TGTGCCAGCAGCGTAGCACTCACGAACACCGGGGAGCTGTTTTTT. The encoded protein is CASSVALTNTGELFF. This chain links TRBV9 with TRBJ2-2; no clear D. Germline V gives CDR1 SGDLS, CDR2 YYNGEE. V was shortened by 0 bases and J by 0 bases, with 6 bases between the two germline ends. The CDR3 is 15 amino acids.

The chain recombines TRBV5-1 with TRBJ2-1; 7 bases fit TRBD1. V trimming: 4 bases; J trimming: 1 base; junction bases outside the gene matches: 11. Germline CDR1 reads SGHRS; CDR2 reads YFSETQ. This CDR3 is built from 17 residues. This CDR3 reads CASSLATGPTSYNEQFF. The CDR3 nucleotides read TGCGCCAGCAGCCTCGCGACAGGGCCCACTTCCTACAATGAGCAGTTCTTC.

This chain links TRBV25-1 with TRBJ1-1; 8 bases are shared with TRBD1. Per germline, CDR1 MGHDK and CDR2 SYGVNS. With V trimmed by 3 bases and J by 5 bases, 11 bases remained unmatched. The CDR3 has 16 residues. In DNA form, the CDR3 reads TGTGCCAGCAGTGAGGGGGACTGGACAGGGTTTACTGAAGCTTTCTTT. Translation: CASSEGDWTGFTEAFF.

The V and J genes are TRBV2 and TRBJ2-1; 7 positions agree with TRBD2. Germline CDR1 is SNHLY and CDR2 is FYNNEI. The V gene end was trimmed by 1 base and the J gene end by 5 bases; junction bases not matched to a gene: 5. The CDR3 consists of 15 residues. CDR3 amino acids: CASSEERTSHNEQFF. The CDR3 nucleotides are TGTGCCAGCAGTGAAGAGCGGACTAGTCACAATGAGCAGTTCTTC.

The chain couples TRBV7-2 to TRBJ1-3; D unresolved. This CDR3 comprises 15 residues. Germline CDR1 is SGHTA and CDR2 is FQGNSA. Trimming stripped 5 bases from V and 0 bases from J, with 11 bases between. The DNA for the CDR3 is TGTGCCAGCAGCCTACGACACGACTCTGGAAACACCATATATTTT. Residues: CASSLRHDSGNTIYF.

This clone was seen only a few times. V is TRBV5-4 and J is TRBJ1-2; a weak D match, TRBD1 (5 bases). Trimming stripped 5 bases from V and 5 bases from J, with 22 bases between. Germline loops: CDR1 SGHNT, CDR2 YYREEE (reference sequence). The CDR3 length is 16 residues. The CDR3: CASRDLWGGMLYGYTF. The CDR3 coding sequence is TGTGCCAGCAGGGACTTATGGGGGGGTATGTTATATGGCTACACCTTC.

V gene TRBV5-1 combines with J gene TRBJ2-5; 7 nucleotides line up with TRBD2. The CDR3 extends over 15 amino acids. Trimming cost V 4 bases and J 1 base; bases outside gene matches: 7. In germline, CDR1 is SGHRS, CDR2 YFSETQ. The CDR3 spells CASSPLASGQETQYF. The CDR3 DNA is TGCGCCAGCAGCCCACTCGCTAGCGGCCAAGAGACCCAGTACTTC.

V usage is TRBV4-1 and J usage is TRBJ2-3; TRBD2 aligns across 13 bases. Germline V CDR1 and CDR2: MGHRA, YSYEKL. V shed 0 bases and J 0 bases; nucleotides not matched to a gene: 0. The CDR3 sequence is 17 residues long. For the CDR3, the DNA is TGCGCCAGCAGCCAAGAACTAGCGGGAGGGAGCACAGATACGCAGTATTTT. Translated: CASSQELAGGSTDTQYF.

This clone was picked up one time. The chain is built from TRBV2 and TRBJ2-1; 8 positions agree with TRBD2. The CDR3 sequence is 14 residues long. Germline-derived CDR1 and CDR2 are SNHLY and FYNNEI. With V trimmed by 5 bases and J by 7 bases, 7 bases remained unmatched. This CDR3 is CASSIRTSRNEQFF. CDR3 in DNA: TGTGCCAGCAGTATCCGGACTAGCCGTAATGAGCAGTTCTTC.

This sequence joins TRBV6-1 and TRBJ1-1, with TRBD1 identical over 8 bases. After removal of 8 bases from V and 8 bases from J, the junction contained 13 bases not matched to a gene. Germline lookup yields CDR1 MNHNS and CDR2 SASEGT. This CDR3 has 14 amino acids. CDR3 coding DNA: TGTGCCAGCGCCCGCCAGGACAGGGTACTAGAAGCTTTCTTT. It translates to CASARQDRVLEAFF.

The CDR3 here is CAITQREMVNEQFF. Here the CDR3 DNA reads TGTGCCATCACGCAGCGGGAGATGGTGAATGAGCAGTTCTTC. This chain uses TRBV10-3 with TRBJ2-1; TRBD2 matches at 8 bases. The CDR3 has 14 residues. J was trimmed by 7 bases and V by 7 bases; bases with no gene match: 9. CDR1 ENHRY and CDR2 SYGVKD come from the germline V gene.

This chain links TRBV5-4 with TRBJ1-3, with TRBD1 identical over 7 bases. With 4 bases clipped from V and 3 bases from J, the junction kept 10 bases outside the gene matches. Germline-derived CDR1 and CDR2 are SGHNT and YYREEE (reference sequence). This CDR3 comprises 16 residues. The CDR3: CASSANRGGGGNTIYF. The CDR3 DNA sequence: TGTGCCAGCAGCGCCAACAGGGGCGGCGGTGGAAACACCATATATTTT.

The chain links TRBV30 to TRBJ2-1; 7 nucleotides align to TRBD2. Germline CDR1 reads GTSNPN; CDR2 reads SVGIG (reference sequence). The CDR3 extends over 16 amino acids. V shed 0 bases, J shed 0 bases, and the junction held 5 bases outside the gene matches. CDR3 in DNA: TGTGCCTGGAGTGTAACCCGGACTAGCTCCTACAATGAGCAGTTCTTC. Translated: CAWSVTRTSSYNEQFF.

V is TRBV19 and J is TRBJ2-1; D possibly corresponds to TRBD1 (6 bases). CDR3 length: 14 residues. Trimming removed 5 bases from V and 0 bases from J, with 8 bases in between. Germline assignment: CDR1 LNHDA and CDR2 SQIVND (reference sequence). CDR3 nucleotide sequence: TGTGCCAGTAGTTTGGACAGCTCCTACAATGAGCAGTTCTTC. Protein: CASSLDSSYNEQFF.

The chain links TRBV18 to TRBJ1-1; a possible D gene is TRBD1 (5 bases). Germline loops: CDR1 KGHSH, CDR2 LQKENI. V was pared by 1 base and J by 0 bases, with 12 bases between. This CDR3 is built from 16 residues. The CDR3 here is CASSPRSNRLNTEAFF. Written as DNA, the CDR3 is TGTGCCAGCTCACCACGTTCTAACAGGTTGAACACTGAAGCTTTCTTT. Variable domain in full (rest from reference TRBV18 and TRBJ1-1): NAGVMQNPRHLVRRRGQEARLRCSPMKGHSHVYWYRQLPEEGLKFMVYLQKENIIDESGMPKERFSAEFPKEGPSILRIQQVVRGDSAAYFCASSPRSNRLNTEAFFGQGTRLTVV.

The table lists this clone with a few counts. J is TRBJ2-5 and V is TRBV29-1; 7 nucleotides align to TRBD1. Germline CDR1 and CDR2: SQVTM and ANQGSEA. V lost 5 bases and J lost 4; bases outside the gene matches: 7. This CDR3 region has 13 residues. CDR3 in DNA: TGCAGCGTTCCGACAGGGCTTGGAGAGACCCAGTACTTC. As protein: CSVPTGLGETQYF.

This clone has just a few counts. The CDR3 spells CASKHLSQDNSPLHF. The CDR3 region has the DNA TGTGCCAGCAAGCACCTATCCCAGGATAATTCACCCCTCCACTTT. The rearrangement links TRBV28 to TRBJ1-6; D not certain. V lost 7 bases, J lost 5 bases, and 15 bases lay in between. Germline CDR1 is MDHEN and CDR2 is SYDVKM. CDR3 length: 15 amino acids.

The chain recombines TRBV12-5 with TRBJ2-5, with 10 bases that match TRBD2. CDR1 and CDR2 (germline): LGHNT, FRNRAP. The CDR3 spans 14 residues. V gave up 1 base and J gave up 4 bases; unmatched junction bases: 0. DNA for the CDR3: TGTGCTAGTGGTTTGGGGACTAGCGGAGAGACCCAGTACTTC. Amino acid sequence: CASGLGTSGETQYF.

The rearrangement joins TRBV28 to TRBJ2-7; the match to TRBD2 covers 11 bases. The CDR3 runs to 15 residues. Germline-derived CDR1 and CDR2 are MDHEN and SYDVKM. Unmatched junction bases numbered 4, after V lost 5 bases and J lost 1 base. This CDR3 is CASSVTSGISYEQYF. The CDR3 nucleotides are TGTGCCAGCAGTGTGACTAGCGGGATTTCCTACGAGCAGTACTTC.